This section outlines one TCR beta chain sequence together with its context. This sample is part of a study of blood T cell repertoires in COVID-19. Study overall: The United States, Italy and Spain were the sources of the acute and convalescent COVID-19 samples.

Study processing details: Reference gene primer amplification yielded estimated nucleated cell counts. Data came from immunoSEQ multiplex PCR; TCRdb stores just in-frame clones and leaves some out. For V, J and clone size, that table is used; D and trimming come from the DNA. The profile shows about 240,000 clones, roughly 86% of them singletons. V lost 9 bases to trimming and J lost 5 bases, with 14 bases between them. From germline, CDR1 is ENHRY and CDR2 SYGVKD. The CDR3 contains 13 residues. Living in 24 US areas, the participants were between about 18 and 95 years of age. The chain is built from TRBV10-3 and TRBJ1-5; D not certain. Input material: PBMCs or T cells enriched from blood (not recorded which). The TCR was taken from a woman aged 25 to 39 with acute COVID-19. CDR3 coding DNA: TGTGCCATGAATGGGCAGTTCGATCAGCCCCAGCATTTT. This sequence encodes CAMNGQFDQPQHF.